The entry that follows covers one T cell receptor beta chain sequence. These data belong to a study of cytomegalovirus exposure and HLA in healthy donors. V lost 1 base and J 6 bases, leaving 11 bases between the germline ends. Germline CDR1 and CDR2: MDHEN and SYDVKM. The length of the CDR3 is 14 residues. Primers included in the PCR were 60 Vbeta and 13 Jbeta primers. Clones were read by immunoSEQ multiplex PCR, and TCRdb kept only the in-frame ones, dropping some. Counted here are tens of thousands of clones, approximately 74% occurring once; the ten biggest clones make up 22%. The sequenced sample consisted of PBMCs. V is TRBV28 and J is TRBJ2-3, with D possibly TRBD1 on 6 matching bases. The sequence was obtained from a woman younger than 45 in good health and CMV-seropositive. CDR3 sequence reads: CASSLSRGGDTQYF. The CDR3 nucleotides read TGTGCCAGCAGTTTATCCAGGGGTGGGGATACGCAGTATTTT.